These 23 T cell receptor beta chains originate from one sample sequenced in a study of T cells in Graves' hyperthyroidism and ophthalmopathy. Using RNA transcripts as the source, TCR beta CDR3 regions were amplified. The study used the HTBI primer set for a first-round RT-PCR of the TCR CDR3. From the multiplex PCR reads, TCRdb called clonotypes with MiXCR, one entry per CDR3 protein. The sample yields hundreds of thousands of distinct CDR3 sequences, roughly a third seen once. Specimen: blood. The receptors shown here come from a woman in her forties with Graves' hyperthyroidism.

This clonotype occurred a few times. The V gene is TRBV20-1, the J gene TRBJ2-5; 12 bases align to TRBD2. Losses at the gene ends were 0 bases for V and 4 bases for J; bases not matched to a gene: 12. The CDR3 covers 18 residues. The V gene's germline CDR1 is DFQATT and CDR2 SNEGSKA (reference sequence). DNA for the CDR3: TGCAGTGCTAGAGATCTGGCTAGCGGGAGGGGCCCCGCAGAGACCCAGTACTTC. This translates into CSARDLASGRGPAETQYF.

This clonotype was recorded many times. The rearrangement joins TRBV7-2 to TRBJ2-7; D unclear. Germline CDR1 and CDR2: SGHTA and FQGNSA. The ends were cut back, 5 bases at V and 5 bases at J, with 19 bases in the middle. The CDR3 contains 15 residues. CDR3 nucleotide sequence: TGTGCCAGCAGCCTATTCGCCCGGGTGCACCACGAGCAGTACTTC. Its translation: CASSLFARVHHEQYF.

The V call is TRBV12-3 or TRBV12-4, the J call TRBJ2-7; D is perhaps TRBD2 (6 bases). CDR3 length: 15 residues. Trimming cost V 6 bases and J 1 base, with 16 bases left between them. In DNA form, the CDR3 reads TGTGCCAGCAGCCCGGGACCTGGGAGGTCCTACGAGCAGTACTTC. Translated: CASSPGPGRSYEQYF.

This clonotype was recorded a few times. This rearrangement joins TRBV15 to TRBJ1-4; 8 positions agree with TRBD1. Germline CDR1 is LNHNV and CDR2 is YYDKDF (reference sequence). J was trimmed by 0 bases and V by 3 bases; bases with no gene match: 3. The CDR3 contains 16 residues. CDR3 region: CATSRDRAATNEKLFF. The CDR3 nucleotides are TGTGCCACCAGCAGGGACAGGGCTGCAACTAATGAAAAACTGTTTTTT. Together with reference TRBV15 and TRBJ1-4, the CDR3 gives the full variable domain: DAMVIQNPRYQVTQFGKPVTLSCSQTLNHNVMYWYQQKSSQAPKLLFHYYDKDFNNEADTPDNFQSRRPNTSFCFLDIRSPGLGDTAMYLCATSRDRAATNEKLFFGSGTQLSVL.

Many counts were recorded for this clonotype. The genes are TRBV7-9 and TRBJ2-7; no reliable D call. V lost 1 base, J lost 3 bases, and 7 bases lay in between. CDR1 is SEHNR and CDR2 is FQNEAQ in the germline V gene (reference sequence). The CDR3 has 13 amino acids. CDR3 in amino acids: CASSLGHLYEQYF. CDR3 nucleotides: TGTGCCAGCAGCTTAGGACACCTCTACGAGCAGTACTTC.

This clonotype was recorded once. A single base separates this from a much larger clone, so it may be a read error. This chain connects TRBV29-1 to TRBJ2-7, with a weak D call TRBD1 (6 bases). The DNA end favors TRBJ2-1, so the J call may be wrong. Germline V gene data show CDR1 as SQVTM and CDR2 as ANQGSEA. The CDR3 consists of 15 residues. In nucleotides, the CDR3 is TGCAGCGCAATTCTACAGGGCCTGAGCTCCTACGAGCAGTTCTTC. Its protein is CSAILQGLSSYEQFF.

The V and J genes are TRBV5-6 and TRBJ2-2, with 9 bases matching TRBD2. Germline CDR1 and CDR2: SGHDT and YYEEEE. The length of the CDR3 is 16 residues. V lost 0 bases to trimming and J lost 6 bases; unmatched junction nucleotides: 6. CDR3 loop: CASSLVGSGSPGELFF. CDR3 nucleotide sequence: TGTGCCAGCAGCTTGGTTGGTAGCGGGAGTCCCGGGGAGCTGTTTTTT.

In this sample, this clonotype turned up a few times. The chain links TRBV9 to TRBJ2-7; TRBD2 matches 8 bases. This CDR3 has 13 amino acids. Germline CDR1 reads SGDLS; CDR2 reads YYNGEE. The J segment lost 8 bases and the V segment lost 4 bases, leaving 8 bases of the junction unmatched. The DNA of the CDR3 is TGTGCCAGCAGCCTCCCCCCGGGGGGGAAGCAGTACTTC. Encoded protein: CASSLPPGGKQYF. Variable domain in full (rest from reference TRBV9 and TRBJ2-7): DSGVTQTPKHLITATGQRVTLRCSPRSGDLSVYWYQQSLDQGLQFLIQYYNGEERAKGNILERFSAQQFPDLHSELNLSSLELGDSALYFCASSLPPGGKQYFGPGTRLTVT.

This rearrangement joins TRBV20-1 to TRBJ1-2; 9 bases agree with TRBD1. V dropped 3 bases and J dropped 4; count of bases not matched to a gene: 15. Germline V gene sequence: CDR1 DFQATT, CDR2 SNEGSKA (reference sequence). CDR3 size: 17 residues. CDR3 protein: CSARPDRGSLQVYGYTF. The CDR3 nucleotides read TGCAGTGCTAGGCCGGACAGGGGTAGCCTCCAGGTCTATGGCTACACCTTC.

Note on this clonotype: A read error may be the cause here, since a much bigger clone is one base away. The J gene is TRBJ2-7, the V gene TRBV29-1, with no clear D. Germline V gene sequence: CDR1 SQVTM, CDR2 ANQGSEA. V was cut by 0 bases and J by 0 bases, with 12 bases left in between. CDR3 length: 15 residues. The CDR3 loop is CSVEDGQSDSYEQYF. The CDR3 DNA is TGCAGCGTTGAAGACGGCCAGTCAGACTCCTACGAGCAGTACTTC.

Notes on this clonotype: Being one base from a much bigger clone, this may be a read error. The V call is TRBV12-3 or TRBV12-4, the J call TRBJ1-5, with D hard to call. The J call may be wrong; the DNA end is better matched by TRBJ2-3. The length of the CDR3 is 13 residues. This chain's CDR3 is CASSFRENQPQYF. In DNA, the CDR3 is TGTGCCAGCAGTTTTCGTGAAAATCAGCCCCAGTATTTT.

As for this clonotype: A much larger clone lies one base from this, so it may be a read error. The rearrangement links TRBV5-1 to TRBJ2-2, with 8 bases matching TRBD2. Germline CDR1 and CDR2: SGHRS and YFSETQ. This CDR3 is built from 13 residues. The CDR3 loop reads CASSLAGSGELLF. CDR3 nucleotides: TGCGCCAGCAGCTTGGCGGGTAGCGGGGAGCTGCTTTTT.

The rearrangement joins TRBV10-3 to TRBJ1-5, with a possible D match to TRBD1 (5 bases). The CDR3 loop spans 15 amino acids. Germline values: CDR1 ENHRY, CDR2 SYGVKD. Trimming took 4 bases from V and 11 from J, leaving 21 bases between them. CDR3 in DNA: TGTGCCATCAGTGCGACCCTAGGAGGACAAGAGACCCAGCATTTT. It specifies CAISATLGGQETQHF.

The CDR3 DNA follows: TGTGCCAGCAGCAACGACCGACTAGCGGGATTCTACGAGCAGTACTTC. Encoded protein: CASSNDRLAGFYEQYF. This chain connects TRBV7-1 to TRBJ2-7; 11 nucleotides line up with TRBD2. TRBV7-1 counts as an open reading frame of uncertain function. With V trimmed by 5 bases and J by 3 bases, 9 bases remained unmatched. The length of the CDR3 is 16 residues.

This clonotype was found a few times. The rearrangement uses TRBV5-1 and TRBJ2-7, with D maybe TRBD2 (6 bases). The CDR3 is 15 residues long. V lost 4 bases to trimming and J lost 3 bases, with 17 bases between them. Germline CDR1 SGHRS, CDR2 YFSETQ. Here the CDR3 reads CASSGGPGDLYEQYF. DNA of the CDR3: TGCGCCAGCAGCGGGGGACCGGGGGACCTCTACGAGCAGTACTTC.

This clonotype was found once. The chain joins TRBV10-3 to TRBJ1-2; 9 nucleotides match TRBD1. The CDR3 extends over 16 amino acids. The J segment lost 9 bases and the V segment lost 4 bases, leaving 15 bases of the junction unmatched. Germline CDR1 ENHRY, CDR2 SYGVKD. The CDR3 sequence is CAISGSGTGRSGSYTF. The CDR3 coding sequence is TGTGCCATCAGTGGGTCCGGGACAGGGAGATCGGGTAGCTACACCTTC.

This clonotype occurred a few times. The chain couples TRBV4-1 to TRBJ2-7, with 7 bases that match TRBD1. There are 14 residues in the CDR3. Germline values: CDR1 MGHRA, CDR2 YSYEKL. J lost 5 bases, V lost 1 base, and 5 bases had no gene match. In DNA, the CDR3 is TGCGCCAGCAGCCAAGTACACAGGGGCCACGAGCAGTACTTC. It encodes CASSQVHRGHEQYF.

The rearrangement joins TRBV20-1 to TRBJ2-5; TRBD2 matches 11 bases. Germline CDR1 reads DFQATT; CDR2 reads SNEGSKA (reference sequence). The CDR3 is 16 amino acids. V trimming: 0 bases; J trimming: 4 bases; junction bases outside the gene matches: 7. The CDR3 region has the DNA TGCAGTGCTAGAGACTTCCTAGCGGGGGGCGGAGAGACCCAGTACTTC. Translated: CSARDFLAGGGETQYF.

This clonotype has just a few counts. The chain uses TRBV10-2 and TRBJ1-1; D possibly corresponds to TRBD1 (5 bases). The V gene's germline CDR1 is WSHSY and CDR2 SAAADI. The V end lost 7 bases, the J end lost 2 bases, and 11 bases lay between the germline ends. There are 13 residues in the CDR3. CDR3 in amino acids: CASMFQGNTEAFF. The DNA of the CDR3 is TGCGCCAGCATGTTTCAGGGTAACACTGAAGCTTTCTTT.

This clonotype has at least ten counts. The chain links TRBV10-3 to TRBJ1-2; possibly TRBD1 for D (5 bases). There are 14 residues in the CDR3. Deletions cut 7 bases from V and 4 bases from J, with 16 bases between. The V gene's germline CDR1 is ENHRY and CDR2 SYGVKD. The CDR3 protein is CAINTGAAGYGYTF. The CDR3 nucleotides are TGTGCCATCAACACAGGTGCCGCTGGCTATGGCTACACCTTC.

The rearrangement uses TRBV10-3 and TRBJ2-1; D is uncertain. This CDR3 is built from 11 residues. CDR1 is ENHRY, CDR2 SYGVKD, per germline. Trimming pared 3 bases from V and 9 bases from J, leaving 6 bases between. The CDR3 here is CAISEQFEQFF. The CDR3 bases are TGTGCCATCAGTGAACAGTTTGAGCAGTTCTTC.

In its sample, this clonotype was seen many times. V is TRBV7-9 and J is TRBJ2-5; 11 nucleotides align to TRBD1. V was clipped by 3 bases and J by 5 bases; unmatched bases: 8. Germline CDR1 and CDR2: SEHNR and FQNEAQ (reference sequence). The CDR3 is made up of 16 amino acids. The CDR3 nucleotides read TGTGCCAGCAGCTTCGCAGGGACAGGGGGAAAGGAGACCCAGTACTTC. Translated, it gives CASSFAGTGGKETQYF.

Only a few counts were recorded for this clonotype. The CDR3 nucleotides are TGTGCCAGCAGCCCCCGGCAGAATAATTCACCCCTCCACTTT. Translation gives CASSPRQNNSPLHF. V gene TRBV7-2 combines with J gene TRBJ1-6; D not certain. Trimming pared 5 bases from V and 5 bases from J, leaving 10 bases between. The V gene's germline CDR1 is SGHTA and CDR2 FQGNSA. CDR3 size: 14 residues.